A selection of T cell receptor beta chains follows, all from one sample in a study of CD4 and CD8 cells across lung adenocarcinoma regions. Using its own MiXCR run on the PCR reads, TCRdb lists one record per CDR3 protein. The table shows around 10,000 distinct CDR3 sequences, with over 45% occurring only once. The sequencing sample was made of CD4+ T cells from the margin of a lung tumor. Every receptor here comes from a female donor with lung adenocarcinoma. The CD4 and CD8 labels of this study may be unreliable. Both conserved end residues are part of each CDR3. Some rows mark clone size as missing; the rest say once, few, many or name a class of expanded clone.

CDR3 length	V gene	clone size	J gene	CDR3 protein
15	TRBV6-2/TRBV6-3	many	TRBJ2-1	CASSSRAASFQTLTF
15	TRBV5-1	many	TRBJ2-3	CASSPGRGSGDTQYF
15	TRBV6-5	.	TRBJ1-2	CASSYSFDTASGYTF
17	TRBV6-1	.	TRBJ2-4	CASSEGLGGRDQDTQYF
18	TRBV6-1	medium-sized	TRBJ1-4	CASRGQGGISTTNEKLFF
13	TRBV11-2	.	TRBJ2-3	CASSLEQREPQYF
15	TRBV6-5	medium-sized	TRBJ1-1	CASQFRGSAGTEAFF
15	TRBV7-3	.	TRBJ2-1	CASSGSGLAGNEQFF
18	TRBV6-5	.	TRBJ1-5	CASSYSAPQTGSNQPQHF
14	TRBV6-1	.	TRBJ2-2	CASKQAVNTGALFF
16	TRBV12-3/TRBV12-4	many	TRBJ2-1	CASSLWGLSSYNEQFF
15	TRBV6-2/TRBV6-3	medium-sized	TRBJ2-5	CASSPGTGEAETQYF
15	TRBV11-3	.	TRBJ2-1	CASSLVARGNNEQFF
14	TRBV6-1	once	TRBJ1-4	CASTGNTGDEKLFF
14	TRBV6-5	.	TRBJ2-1	CASSSSSGINEQFF
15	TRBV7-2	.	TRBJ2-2	CASSPRDGSPAGLFF
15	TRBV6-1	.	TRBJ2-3	CASSEWAGNTDTLYF
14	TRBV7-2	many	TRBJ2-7	CASSLDRGNYEQYF
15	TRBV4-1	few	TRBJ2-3	CASSQPDRGTDTQYF
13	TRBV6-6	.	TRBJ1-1	CASSQQGYTEAFF
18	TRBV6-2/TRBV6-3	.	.	CASSYLFARRTLTYEQYF
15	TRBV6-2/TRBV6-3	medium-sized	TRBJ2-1	CASRPQGPLDNEQFF
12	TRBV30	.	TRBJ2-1	CAWGGGYNEQFF
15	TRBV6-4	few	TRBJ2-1	CASSPLAGGVNEQFF
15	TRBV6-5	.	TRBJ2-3	CARGYGEGGEETQYF
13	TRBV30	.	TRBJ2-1	CAWSRASYNEQFF
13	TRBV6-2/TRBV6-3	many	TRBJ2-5	CASKGQNQETQYF
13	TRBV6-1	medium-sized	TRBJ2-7	CASRVAGYYEQYF
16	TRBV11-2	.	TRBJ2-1	CASSLESGGAYNEQFF
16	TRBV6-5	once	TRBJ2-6	CASSYGGGAGANAQNF